These 10 T cell receptor beta chains originate from one sample sequenced in a study of OX40 agonist ivuxolimab in advanced cancers. Here immunoSEQ multiplex PCR was the method, and the copy in TCRdb shows in-frame clones only, minus some. Of 30,000 to 45,000 clones detected, around 80% appear once; the ten largest clones hold about 8.8%. Here the sequenced sample was CD4+ or CD8+ T cells sorted from blood, taken in a trial of the OX40 agonist ivuxolimab. These receptor sequences come from an adult with an advanced solid tumor such as melanoma, head and neck, liver or kidney cancer.

V and J are TRBV10-3 and TRBJ1-3; 9 nucleotides line up with TRBD1. The V gene end was trimmed by 3 bases and the J gene end by 8 bases; junction bases not matched to a gene: 5. The CDR3 is made up of 14 amino acids. Germline lookup yields CDR1 ENHRY and CDR2 SYGVKD. The CDR3 DNA follows: TGTGCCATCAGTGACCGACAGGGGGAACACACCATATATTTT. Protein product: CAISDRQGEHTIYF.

The chain employs TRBV19 and TRBJ1-1; no firm D call. Per germline, CDR1 LNHDA and CDR2 SQIVND (reference sequence). Between the trimmed V and J ends, which lost 2 bases and 1 base, there was a span of 5 bases. There are 13 residues in the CDR3. The CDR3 DNA reads as TGTGCCAGTAGTATATTTGGGAACACTGAAGCTTTCTTT. This translates into CASSIFGNTEAFF.

The rearrangement links TRBV30 to TRBJ1-5; D perhaps matches TRBD1 (5 bases). Germline assignment: CDR1 GTSNPN and CDR2 SVGIG (reference sequence). This CDR3 contains 16 residues. Deletions cut 3 bases from V and 0 bases from J, with 15 bases between. The CDR3 nucleotides are TGTGCCTGGAGCGCCCGTGGGACCCTTAGCAATCAGCCCCAGCATTTT. Translated: CAWSARGTLSNQPQHF. Based on the CDR3 plus reference TRBV30 and TRBJ1-5, the full variable domain is SQTIHQWPATLVQPVGSPLSLECTVEGTSNPNLYWYRQAAGRGLQLLFYSVGIGQISSEVPQNLSASRPQDRQFILSSKKLLLSDSGFYLCAWSARGTLSNQPQHFGDGTRLSIL.

The V gene is TRBV4-1, the J gene TRBJ1-1; D gene uncertain. CDR1 and CDR2 (germline): MGHRA, YSYEKL. There are 16 residues in the CDR3. The V end was cut by 2 bases, the J end by 2 bases, with 15 bases between. The CDR3 loop is CASSQSEGSLNTEAFF. CDR3 coding DNA: TGCGCCAGCAGCCAATCAGAGGGTAGTTTAAACACTGAAGCTTTCTTT.

V is TRBV28 and J is TRBJ2-1; D perhaps matches TRBD2 (5 bases). V lost 8 bases and J lost 3, with 8 bases in between. The CDR3 spans 12 residues. CDR1 is MDHEN, CDR2 SYDVKM, per germline. In DNA, the CDR3 is TGTGCCAGCGGGAGTTTCTACAATGAGCAGTTCTTC. This gives the protein CASGSFYNEQFF.

The V gene is TRBV10-3, the J gene TRBJ1-2, with D uncertain. The CDR3 covers 12 residues. V dropped 2 bases and J dropped 10 bases, with 11 bases sitting between them. Germline-derived CDR1 and CDR2 are ENHRY and SYGVKD. The CDR3 loop reads CAISEGARTYTF. DNA of the CDR3: TGTGCCATCAGTGAGGGTGCTAGAACCTACACCTTC.

This sequence joins TRBV28 and TRBJ2-4; TRBD1 matches 7 bases. The length of the CDR3 is 15 residues. Germline values: CDR1 MDHEN, CDR2 SYDVKM. Losses at the gene ends were 2 bases for V and 1 base for J; bases not matched to a gene: 2. The CDR3 spells CASSLPGGAKNIQYF. CDR3 DNA sequence: TGTGCCAGCAGTTTACCAGGGGGTGCCAAAAACATTCAGTACTTC. Complete variable domain (other parts from reference TRBV28 and TRBJ2-4): DVKVTQSSRYLVKRTGEKVFLECVQDMDHENMFWYRQDPGLGLRLIYFSYDVKMKEKGDIPEGYSVSREKKERFSLILESASTNQTSMYLCASSLPGGAKNIQYFGAGTRLSVL.

CDR3 bases: TGTGCCAGCAGCGCCGTAGGGACAGGGACCACAGATACGCAGTATTTT. It is translated as CASSAVGTGTTDTQYF. The chain couples TRBV7-3 to TRBJ2-3, with 9 bases lining up with TRBD1. With 5 bases clipped from V and 2 bases from J, the junction kept 8 bases outside the gene matches. The CDR3 loop spans 16 amino acids. Per the germline V gene, CDR1 is SGHTA and CDR2 is FQGTGA.

This chain uses TRBV7-1 with TRBJ2-7; TRBD2 matches 8 bases. TRBV7-1 belongs to the ORF category, with a function that is uncertain. The length of the CDR3 is 13 residues. The V gene end was trimmed by 5 bases and the J gene end by 6 bases; junction bases not matched to a gene: 6. The CDR3 DNA is TGTGCCAGCAGCACGCGGGAGGTCGGCGAGCAGTACTTC. Protein sequence: CASSTREVGEQYF.

The rearrangement joins TRBV7-9 to TRBJ2-3; 8 bases line up with TRBD1. The CDR3 totals 16 residues. Per the germline V gene, CDR1 is SEHNR and CDR2 is FQNEAQ (reference sequence). Unmatched junction bases numbered 8, after V lost 3 bases and J lost 3 bases. The DNA for the CDR3 is TGTGCCAGCAGCTTCGGGCAGGGGGCTATAACAGATACGCAGTATTTT. It codes for CASSFGQGAITDTQYF.